The 12 T cell receptor beta chains below were found in one sample sequenced in a study of shared clonotypes between healthy human individuals. This table comes from immunoSEQ multiplex PCR, and its TCRdb copy is limited to in-frame clones, with some not included. The data contain 2 million to 2.5 million clones, roughly 94% of them singletons. The naive CD8 population came from CD45RO-negative cells selected for CCR7, without terminally differentiated effector memory CD45RA+ cells. Sequencing input: naive CD8+ T cells sorted from blood. The receptors were sampled from a man between 18 and 35 years old in good health.

The chain employs TRBV30 and TRBJ2-7; tentative D call: TRBD2 (7 bases). The V and J ends lost 2 bases and 6 bases respectively, with 14 bases between them. This CDR3 is built from 13 residues. CDR1 is GTSNPN, CDR2 SVGIG, per germline (reference sequence). Here the CDR3 DNA reads TGTGCCTGGAGTTACGGAAGGGGGGGCGAGCAGTACTTC. It translates to CAWSYGRGGEQYF.

This clone was counted a single time. This chain links TRBV6-5 with TRBJ2-5; a weak D match, TRBD2 (6 bases). V lost 2 bases and J 2 bases, leaving 9 bases between the germline ends. This CDR3 contains 14 residues. Germline assignment: CDR1 MNHEY and CDR2 SVGAGI. The CDR3 region is CASSYIGGQETQYF. The DNA of the CDR3 is TGTGCCAGCAGTTACATTGGGGGGCAAGAGACCCAGTACTTC.

The rearrangement links TRBV27 to TRBJ2-1; TRBD2 matches 13 bases. This CDR3 contains 15 residues. CDR1 is MNHEY and CDR2 is SMNVEV in the germline V gene (reference sequence). Trimming at V came to 8 bases and at J to 6 bases, leaving 7 bases not matched to a gene. Here the CDR3 reads CASGPLAGGFNEQFF. The CDR3 DNA follows: TGTGCCAGCGGTCCACTAGCGGGAGGGTTCAATGAGCAGTTCTTC.

The chain couples TRBV27 to TRBJ2-7; TRBD1 agrees at 11 bases. Germline loops: CDR1 MNHEY, CDR2 SMNVEV (reference sequence). CDR3 length equals 14 residues. V dropped 4 bases and J dropped 7; count of bases not matched to a gene: 6. CDR3: CASSSGQGAIEQYF. The CDR3 DNA reads as TGTGCCAGCAGTTCTGGACAGGGGGCTATAGAGCAGTACTTC.

With regard to this clone: The sample contains more than one DNA sequence encoding this CDR3. The CDR3 is CASSLGGSYNEQFF. The CDR3 bases are TGTGCCAGCAGTTTGGGGGGTTCCTACAATGAGCAGTTCTTC. The rearrangement links TRBV27 to TRBJ2-1; possible D gene TRBD2, 6 bases. This CDR3 comprises 14 residues. Trimming took off 3 bases at V and 1 base at J, with 7 bases between the two ends. Per germline, CDR1 MNHEY and CDR2 SMNVEV (reference sequence).

This sequence joins TRBV5-6 and TRBJ1-5; tentative D call: TRBD1 (5 bases). From germline, CDR1 is SGHDT and CDR2 YYEEEE. This CDR3 has 14 residues. The ends were cut back, 3 bases at V and 3 bases at J, with 10 bases in the middle. CDR3 in amino acids: CASSWGGNNQPQHF. Written as DNA, the CDR3 is TGTGCCAGCAGCTGGGGGGGGAACAATCAGCCCCAGCATTTT.

A remark on this clone: At one boundary the junction diverges from the germline segment, which might be a read error. The J gene is TRBJ2-2, the V gene TRBV11-2, with D perhaps matching TRBD2 (6 bases). The CDR3 runs to 10 residues. Germline CDR1 SGHAT, CDR2 FQNNGV. CDR3 coding DNA: TGTGCCAGCAGCGACGGGGAGGTGTTTTTT. The encoded protein is CASSDGEVFF.

DNA for the CDR3: TGTGCCAGCAGCAGGACTAGCGGGACGGTTGAGCAGTTCTTC. Amino acids: CASSRTSGTVEQFF. V and J are TRBV5-6 and TRBJ2-1; TRBD2 aligns across 12 bases. The CDR3 runs 14 residues. Unmatched junction bases numbered 5, after V lost 4 bases and J lost 9 bases. Germline V gives CDR1 SGHDT, CDR2 YYEEEE.

The chain carries TRBV19 and TRBJ2-7; 10 bases line up with TRBD2. With V trimmed by 3 bases and J by 5 bases, 10 bases remained unmatched. CDR3 size: 16 residues. CDR1 LNHDA and CDR2 SQIVND come from the germline V gene (reference sequence). The CDR3 bases are TGTGCCAGTAGTATTAGCGTCAGCGGGAGGGTCCACGAGCAGTACTTC. Amino acid sequence: CASSISVSGRVHEQYF. The variable domain in full, completed from reference TRBV19 and TRBJ2-7, reads DGGITQSPKYLFRKEGQNVTLSCEQNLNHDAMYWYRQDPGQGLRLIYYSQIVNDFQKGDIAEGYSVSREKKESFPLTVTSAQKNPTAFYLCASSISVSGRVHEQYFGPGTRLTVT.

V is TRBV21-1 and J is TRBJ1-3; TRBD1, the D gene given by the table, was not confirmed from the DNA. TRBV21-1 is labeled a pseudogene. This CDR3 is built from 17 residues. The CDR3 DNA reads as TGTGCCTCGCTACCGGGACAGGGGGTCCGTCCCGCCAAGCGATTCGGTTTT. It codes for CASLPGQGVRPAKRFGF.

The V call is TRBV5-1, the J call TRBJ1-1; D remains unclear. The CDR3 has 15 amino acids. V gave up 0 bases and J gave up 0 bases, with 9 bases separating them. The V gene's germline CDR1 is SGHRS and CDR2 YFSETQ. The CDR3 sequence is CASSLAQHMNTEAFF. DNA for the CDR3: TGCGCCAGCAGCTTGGCGCAGCACATGAACACTGAAGCTTTCTTT.

The genes are TRBV9 and TRBJ1-2; no firm D call. Germline V gene sequence: CDR1 SGDLS, CDR2 YYNGEE. The CDR3 spans 13 residues. Deletions cut 3 bases from V and 4 bases from J, with 10 bases between. CDR3 region: CASSESDGYGYTF. The CDR3 nucleotides read TGTGCCAGCAGCGAATCGGACGGCTATGGCTACACCTTC.